The present T cell receptor beta chain was sequenced within a study of T cells in Graves' hyperthyroidism and ophthalmopathy. About the research overall: Upon initial diagnosis and before any treatment, peripheral blood was collected.

Broader study findings: Blood also contained most expanded thyroid clonotypes above 0.001.

CDR1 is MNHEY and CDR2 is SVGAGI in the germline V gene. The germline V and J ends were trimmed by 2 bases and 0 bases, with 17 bases remaining between them. This CDR3 contains 18 residues. Amplified TCR beta CDR3 regions came from RNA transcripts. RT-PCR in the first round (using the HTBI primer set) targeted the TCR CDR3. TCRdb called the multiplex PCR reads again in MiXCR, with one record for every CDR3 protein. The table shows roughly 740,000 distinct CDR3 sequences, with roughly 15% occurring only once. Clinical symptoms, serum thyroxine and TRAb, thyroid ultrasound and orbital computed tomography together formed the diagnostic basis. This clonotype showed up just a few times. Its specificity is not known.

This receptor was identified in a man younger than 35 with Graves' hyperthyroidism. The material sequenced was blood. The chain carries TRBV6-5 and TRBJ2-4, with D perhaps matching TRBD1 (6 bases). The chain's CDR3 is CASSYALLTGLAKNIQYF. The CDR3 DNA is TGTGCCAGCAGTTACGCCCTCCTGACAGGACTAGCCAAAAACATTCAGTACTTC.